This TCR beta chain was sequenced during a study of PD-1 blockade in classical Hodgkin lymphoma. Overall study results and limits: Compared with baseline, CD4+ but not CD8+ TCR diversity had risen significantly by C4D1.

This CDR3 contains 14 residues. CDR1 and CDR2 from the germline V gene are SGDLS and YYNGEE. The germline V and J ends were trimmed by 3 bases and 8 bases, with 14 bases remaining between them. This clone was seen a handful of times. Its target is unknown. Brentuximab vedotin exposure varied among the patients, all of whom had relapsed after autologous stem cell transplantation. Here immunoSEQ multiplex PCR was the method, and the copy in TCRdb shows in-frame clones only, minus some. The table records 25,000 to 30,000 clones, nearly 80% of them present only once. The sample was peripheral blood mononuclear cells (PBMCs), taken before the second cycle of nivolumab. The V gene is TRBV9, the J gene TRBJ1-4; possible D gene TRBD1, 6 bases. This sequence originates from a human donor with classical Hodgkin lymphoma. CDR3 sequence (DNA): TGTGCCAGCAGCGGACTCAGGGGCGGCGAAAAACTGTTTTTT. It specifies CASSGLRGGEKLFF.